These T cell receptor beta chains were read from a single sample in a study of blood T cell repertoires in COVID-19. Sequencing used immunoSEQ multiplex PCR; TCRdb keeps in-frame clones, though not all of them. The sample records around 63,000 clones, around 80% being singletons. Sequenced sample: peripheral blood. The receptors were gathered from a man in his sixties with acute or convalescent COVID-19. Each CDR3 is given with its conserved first and last residue. D genes are given only for firm matches. Clone size is given for some rows only: seen once, a few or many times, or a class if the clone is expanded.

CDR3nt: TGTGCCAGCATCCCCAGAAGGGAGCAGACCCAGTACTTC
CDR3aa: CASIPRREQTQYF
v_gene: TRBV7-8
j_gene: TRBJ2-5
d_gene: -
abundance: -

CDR3nt: TGTGCCAGCAAAGCTAGCGGGGGGTCTTACAATGAGCAGTTCTTC
CDR3aa: CASKASGGSYNEQFF
v_gene: TRBV6-5
j_gene: TRBJ2-1
d_gene: TRBD2
abundance: -

CDR3nt: TGTGCCAGCAGCAGAGGAGGACTAGCGGGGCAAGAGACCCAGTACTTC
CDR3aa: CASSRGGLAGQETQYF
v_gene: TRBV3-1/TRBV3-2
j_gene: TRBJ2-5
d_gene: TRBD2
abundance: -

CDR3nt: TGTGCCAGCAGTTACGGGACAGGGGGCTTATTTAGCAATCAGCCCCAGCATTTT
CDR3aa: CASSYGTGGLFSNQPQHF
v_gene: TRBV7-9
j_gene: TRBJ1-5
d_gene: TRBD1
abundance: -

CDR3nt: TGTGCCAGCAGCTTGCGGCAGGGGGTGGCCGGGGAGCTGTTTTTT
CDR3aa: CASSLRQGVAGELFF
v_gene: TRBV5-4
j_gene: TRBJ2-2
d_gene: TRBD1
abundance: -

CDR3nt: TGTGCCTGGAGTTCCTTGGGACAGGGATACACCGGGGAGCTGTTTTTT
CDR3aa: CAWSSLGQGYTGELFF
v_gene: TRBV30
j_gene: TRBJ2-2
d_gene: TRBD1
abundance: -

CDR3nt: TGCGCCAGCAGCTTGTCGAACGAGGGGGCCGGGGCCAACGTCCTGACTTTC
CDR3aa: CASSLSNEGAGANVLTF
v_gene: TRBV5-1
j_gene: TRBJ2-6
d_gene: TRBD1
abundance: -

CDR3nt: TGTGCCAGCAGCCACGCTTCCAACAGGGACAGGGTATCCTACAATGAGCAGTTCTTC
CDR3aa: CASSHASNRDRVSYNEQFF
v_gene: TRBV5-6
j_gene: TRBJ2-1
d_gene: TRBD1
abundance: few

CDR3nt: TGTGCCAGCAGGGGGCGGGGGAACTATGGCTACACCTTC
CDR3aa: CASRGRGNYGYTF
v_gene: TRBV6-5
j_gene: TRBJ1-2
d_gene: -
abundance: few

CDR3nt: TGTGCCAGCAGTTTATTCAGGGGACTAGCATCCCGCACAGATACGCAGTATTTT
CDR3aa: CASSLFRGLASRTDTQYF
v_gene: TRBV28
j_gene: TRBJ2-3
d_gene: TRBD2
abundance: -

CDR3nt: TGTGCCAGCAGCTTCGACAGGTTAAAGCAGTACTTC
CDR3aa: CASSFDRLKQYF
v_gene: TRBV5-4
j_gene: TRBJ2-7
d_gene: -
abundance: -

CDR3nt: TGCGCCAGCAGCGTGGACAGGGACATCTACGAGCAGTACTTC
CDR3aa: CASSVDRDIYEQYF
v_gene: TRBV5-1
j_gene: TRBJ2-7
d_gene: TRBD1
abundance: few

CDR3nt: TGTGCCAGCCTTTCGGGGGACTACAATGAGCAGTTCTTC
CDR3aa: CASLSGDYNEQFF
v_gene: TRBV2
j_gene: TRBJ2-1
d_gene: -
abundance: -

CDR3nt: TGTGCCACCAGCAGAGAAAAGGGGTTGGTAGGCTACACCTTC
CDR3aa: CATSREKGLVGYTF
v_gene: TRBV15
j_gene: TRBJ1-2
d_gene: -
abundance: -

CDR3nt: TGTGCCAGCAACCCAGGCGGGGGGAAGTACACTGAAGCTTTCTTT
CDR3aa: CASNPGGGKYTEAFF
v_gene: TRBV11-2
j_gene: TRBJ1-1
d_gene: -
abundance: -

CDR3nt: TGTGCCAGCAGCTTCCAACAGGGGAGGCCTGGCTACACCTTC
CDR3aa: CASSFQQGRPGYTF
v_gene: TRBV11-2
j_gene: TRBJ1-2
d_gene: TRBD1
abundance: -

CDR3nt: TGTGCCAGCAGCCCTGACCCTAGGAGCTCCTATAATTCACCCCTCCACTTT
CDR3aa: CASSPDPRSSYNSPLHF
v_gene: TRBV7-2
j_gene: TRBJ1-6
d_gene: -
abundance: -

CDR3nt: TGTGCCAGCAGCCAAGATCTTAGGGGGACACAAGGATTTCGTTCACCCCTCCACTTT
CDR3aa: CASSQDLRGTQGFRSPLHF
v_gene: TRBV3-1/TRBV3-2
j_gene: TRBJ1-6
d_gene: -
abundance: -

CDR3nt: TGTGCCAGCACTGCTAGCGGGGACGAGCAGTACTTC
CDR3aa: CASTASGDEQYF
v_gene: TRBV5-4
j_gene: TRBJ2-7
d_gene: TRBD2
abundance: -

CDR3nt: TGCACGAGCAAACAGGGACCTCAGCCCCAGCATTTT
CDR3aa: CTSKQGPQPQHF
v_gene: TRBV1
j_gene: TRBJ1-5
d_gene: -
abundance: -

CDR3nt: TGCGCCAGCAGCCAAGCTCCCTCGGGGGGGGGCCTCGACTATGGCTACACCTTC
CDR3aa: CASSQAPSGGGLDYGYTF
v_gene: TRBV4-1
j_gene: TRBJ1-2
d_gene: -
abundance: -

CDR3nt: TGTGCCAGCAGTGGGGGGGTCGTGCAGTACTTC
CDR3aa: CASSGGVVQYF
v_gene: TRBV27
j_gene: TRBJ2-7
d_gene: TRBD2
abundance: -

CDR3nt: TGCGCCAGCAGCTCAACGACAGGGGACGGATCACCCCTCCACTTT
CDR3aa: CASSSTTGDGSPLHF
v_gene: TRBV5-1
j_gene: TRBJ1-6
d_gene: TRBD1
abundance: -

CDR3nt: TGTGCCAGCAGCGTAGGGATGGGATCTAGCAAAGTAAATGAGCAGTTCTTC
CDR3aa: CASSVGMGSSKVNEQFF
v_gene: TRBV9
j_gene: TRBJ2-1
d_gene: -
abundance: -